These 11 T cell receptor beta chains were all obtained from the same sample, sequenced in a study of blood T cell repertoires in COVID-19. Libraries were prepared by immunoSEQ multiplex PCR; TCRdb keeps only in-frame clonotypes and omits some of them. The profile shows about 290,000 clones, around 81% of them singletons. Sequencing was done on a sample of peripheral blood. The source of these receptors is a woman aged 50 to 60 with active or convalescent COVID-19.

The gene calls are TRBV3-1 (or the pseudogene TRBV3-2) and TRBJ2-1; D remains unclear. CDR1 is LGHDT and CDR2 is YNNKEL in the germline V gene (reference sequence). Trimming removed 1 base at V and 0 bases at J, with 13 bases between. This CDR3 spans 17 amino acids. CDR3 nucleotides: TGTGCCAGCAGCCAAGTGACGCGGCCGAGCTCCTACAATGAGCAGTTCTTC. Its translation is CASSQVTRPSSYNEQFF.

V gene TRBV9 combines with J gene TRBJ2-7; 9 bases fit TRBD1. V gave up 4 bases and J gave up 3 bases; unmatched junction bases: 2. This CDR3 is 13 amino acids long. The germline V gene has CDR1 SGDLS and CDR2 YYNGEE. Written as DNA, the CDR3 is TGTGCCAGCAGCCGGGGACAGGGCTACGAGCAGTACTTC. This encodes CASSRGQGYEQYF.

V usage is TRBV7-9 and J usage is TRBJ1-3; D is ambiguous. Germline lookup yields CDR1 SEHNR and CDR2 FQNEAQ (reference sequence). The CDR3 runs to 14 residues. V dropped 0 bases and J dropped 2 bases, with 5 bases sitting between them. CDR3 protein: CASSLALTGNTIYF. CDR3 coding DNA: TGTGCCAGCAGCTTAGCACTAACTGGAAACACCATATATTTT.

As to this clone: Other DNA sequences from this sample encode an identical CDR3 as well. DNA of the CDR3: TGCGCCAGCAGCAGGACAGGGGGGTCTGGAAACACCATATATTTT. Translated: CASSRTGGSGNTIYF. The chain combines TRBV5-1 with TRBJ1-3, with 10 bases identical to TRBD1. Unmatched junction bases numbered 2, after V lost 4 bases and J lost 1 base. This CDR3 is built from 15 residues. CDR1 and CDR2 (germline): SGHRS, YFSETQ.

The J gene is TRBJ2-5, the V gene TRBV3-1 (or the pseudogene TRBV3-2); 9 bases line up with TRBD2. V trimming: 7 bases; J trimming: 2 bases; junction bases outside the gene matches: 8. The CDR3 contains 15 residues. Looked up from germline, CDR1 is LGHDT and CDR2 is YNNKEL (reference sequence). The CDR3 sequence: CASTLGLAFQETQYF. CDR3 DNA sequence: TGTGCCAGCACCTTGGGACTAGCCTTTCAAGAGACCCAGTACTTC.

The gene calls are TRBV27 and TRBJ2-1; D is perhaps TRBD1 (6 bases). The germline V and J ends were trimmed by 6 bases and 7 bases, with 19 bases remaining between them. Germline values: CDR1 MNHEY, CDR2 SMNVEV (reference sequence). CDR3 length: 15 residues. CDR3 nucleotide sequence: TGTGCCAGCAGCCCACAGGGAAATATTATAAATGAGCAGTTCTTC. This codes for CASSPQGNIINEQFF.

The chain recombines TRBV6-5 with TRBJ1-6; a possible D gene is TRBD1 (6 bases). CDR3 size: 13 residues. Germline V gives CDR1 MNHEY, CDR2 SVGAGI. V lost 5 bases and J 6 bases, leaving 8 bases between the germline ends. The CDR3 here is CASSTGFNSPLHF. Here the CDR3 DNA reads TGTGCCAGCAGTACAGGGTTTAATTCACCCCTCCACTTT.

This chain joins TRBV19 and TRBJ1-5; 12 bases line up with TRBD1. CDR3 length equals 15 residues. V was pared by 6 bases and J by 5 bases, with 5 bases of the junction left unmatched. CDR1 and CDR2 from the germline V gene are LNHDA and SQIVND (reference sequence). Here the CDR3 reads CASSLGTGGDQPQHF. CDR3 DNA sequence: TGTGCCAGTAGCCTTGGGACAGGGGGCGATCAGCCCCAGCATTTT.

The V call is TRBV4-1, the J call TRBJ1-5, with TRBD1 as a possible D gene (5 bases). Germline V gene data show CDR1 as MGHRA and CDR2 as YSYEKL. The V and J ends lost 0 bases and 2 bases respectively, with 11 bases between them. The CDR3 has 16 amino acids. CDR3 amino acids: CASSQDPGQGNQPQHF. CDR3 bases: TGCGCCAGCAGCCAAGATCCAGGGCAGGGCAATCAGCCCCAGCATTTT.

This chain links TRBV2 with TRBJ2-3; the D is unclear. CDR1 SNHLY and CDR2 FYNNEI come from the germline V gene. This CDR3 is 12 amino acids long. V lost 6 bases and J lost 4, with 8 bases in between. This chain's CDR3 is CASRRIPDTQYF. The CDR3 region has the DNA TGTGCCAGCAGGCGGATTCCAGATACGCAGTATTTT.

Written as DNA, the CDR3 is TGCGCCAGCACCCGGGTCCTTAATGAAAAACTGTTTTTT. It is translated as CASTRVLNEKLFF. The chain employs TRBV4-1 and TRBJ1-4; D gene unclear. Trimming took off 7 bases at V and 4 bases at J, with 10 bases between the two ends. The CDR3 has 13 residues. Germline V gene sequence: CDR1 MGHRA, CDR2 YSYEKL.